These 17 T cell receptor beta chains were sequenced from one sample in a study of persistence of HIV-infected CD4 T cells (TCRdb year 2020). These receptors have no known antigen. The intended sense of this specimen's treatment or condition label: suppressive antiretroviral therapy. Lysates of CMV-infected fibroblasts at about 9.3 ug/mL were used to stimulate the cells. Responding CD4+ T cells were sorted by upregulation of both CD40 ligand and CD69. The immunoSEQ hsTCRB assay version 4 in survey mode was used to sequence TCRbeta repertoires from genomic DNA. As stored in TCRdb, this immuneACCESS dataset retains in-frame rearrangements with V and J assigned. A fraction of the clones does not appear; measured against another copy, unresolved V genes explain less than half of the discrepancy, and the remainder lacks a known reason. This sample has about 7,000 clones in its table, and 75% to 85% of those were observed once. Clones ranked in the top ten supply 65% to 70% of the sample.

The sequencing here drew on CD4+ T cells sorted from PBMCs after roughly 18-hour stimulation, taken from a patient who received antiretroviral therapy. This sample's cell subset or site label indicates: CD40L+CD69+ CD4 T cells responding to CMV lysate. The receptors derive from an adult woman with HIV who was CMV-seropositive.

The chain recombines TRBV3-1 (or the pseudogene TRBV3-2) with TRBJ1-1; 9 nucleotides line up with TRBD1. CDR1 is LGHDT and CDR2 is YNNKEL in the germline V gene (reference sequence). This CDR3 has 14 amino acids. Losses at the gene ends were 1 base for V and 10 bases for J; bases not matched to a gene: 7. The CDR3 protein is CASSQGTGGVGAFF. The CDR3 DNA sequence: TGTGCCAGCAGCCAAGGTACAGGGGGCGTGGGAGCTTTCTTT.

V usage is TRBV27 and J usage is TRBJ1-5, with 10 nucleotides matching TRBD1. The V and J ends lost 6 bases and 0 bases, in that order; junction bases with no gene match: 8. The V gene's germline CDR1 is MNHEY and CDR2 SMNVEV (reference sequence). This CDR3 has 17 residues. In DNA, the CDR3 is TGTGCCAGCAGCAAAAGGACAGGGGGAAATAGCAATCAGCCCCAGCATTTT. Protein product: CASSKRTGGNSNQPQHF.

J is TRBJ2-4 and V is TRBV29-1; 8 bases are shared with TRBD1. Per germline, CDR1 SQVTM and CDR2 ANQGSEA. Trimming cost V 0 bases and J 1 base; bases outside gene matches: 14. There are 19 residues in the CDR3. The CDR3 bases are TGCAGCGTTGAAGATTACGGACGGTGGCAGGGGGCGGCCAAAAACATTCAGTACTTC. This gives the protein CSVEDYGRWQGAAKNIQYF.

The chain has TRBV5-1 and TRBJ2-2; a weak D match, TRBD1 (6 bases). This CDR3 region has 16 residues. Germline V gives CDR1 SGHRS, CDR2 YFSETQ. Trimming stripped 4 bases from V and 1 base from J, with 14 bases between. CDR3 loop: CASSQFTGLNTGELFF. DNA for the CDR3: TGCGCCAGCAGCCAATTTACAGGGTTGAACACCGGGGAGCTGTTTTTT.

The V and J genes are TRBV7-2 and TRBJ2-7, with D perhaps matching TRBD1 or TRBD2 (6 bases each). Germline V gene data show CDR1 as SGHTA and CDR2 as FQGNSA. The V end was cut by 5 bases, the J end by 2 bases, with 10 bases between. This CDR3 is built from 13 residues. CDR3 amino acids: CASSPRGPYEQYF. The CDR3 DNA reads TGTGCCAGCAGCCCCCGGGGGCCCTACGAGCAGTACTTC.

CDR3 nucleotides: TGTGCCAGTAGTGAGGGGACTGAAGCTTTCTTT. Encoded protein: CASSEGTEAFF. This chain joins TRBV19 and TRBJ1-1; the D gene is possibly TRBD1 (5 bases). CDR1 and CDR2 (germline): LNHDA, SQIVND (reference sequence). Trimming pared 5 bases from V and 5 bases from J, leaving 6 bases between. CDR3 length: 11 amino acids.

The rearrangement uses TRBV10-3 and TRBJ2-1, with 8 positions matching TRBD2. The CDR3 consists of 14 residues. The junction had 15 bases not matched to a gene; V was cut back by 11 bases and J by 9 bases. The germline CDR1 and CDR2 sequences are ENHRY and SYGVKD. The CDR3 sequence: CAAGRGGAFSEQFF. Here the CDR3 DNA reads TGTGCCGCAGGTCGGGGGGGCGCGTTCAGTGAGCAGTTCTTC.

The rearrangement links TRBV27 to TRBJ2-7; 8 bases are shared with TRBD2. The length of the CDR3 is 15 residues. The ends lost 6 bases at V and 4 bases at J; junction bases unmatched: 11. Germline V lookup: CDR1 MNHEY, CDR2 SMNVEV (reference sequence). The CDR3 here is CASREFLAGIYEQYF. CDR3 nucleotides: TGTGCCAGCAGAGAGTTCCTAGCGGGTATATACGAGCAGTACTTC.

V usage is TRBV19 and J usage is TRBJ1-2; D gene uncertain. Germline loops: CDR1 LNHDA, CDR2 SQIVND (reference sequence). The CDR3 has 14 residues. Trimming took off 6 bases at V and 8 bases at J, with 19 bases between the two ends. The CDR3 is CASSRPGNLLGYTF. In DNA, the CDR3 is TGTGCCAGTAGCAGACCGGGAAACCTTCTCGGCTACACCTTC.

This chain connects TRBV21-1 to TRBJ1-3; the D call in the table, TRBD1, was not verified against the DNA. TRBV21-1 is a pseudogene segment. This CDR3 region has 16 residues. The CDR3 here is CASSNPTGKDGNTIYF. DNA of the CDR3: TGTGCCAGCAGCAACCCGACAGGGAAAGATGGAAACACCATATATTTT.

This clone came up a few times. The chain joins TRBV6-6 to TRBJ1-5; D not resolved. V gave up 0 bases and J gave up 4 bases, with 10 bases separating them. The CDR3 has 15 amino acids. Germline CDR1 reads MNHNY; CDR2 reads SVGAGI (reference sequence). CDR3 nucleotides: TGTGCCAGCAGTTACTCGACGAACCAGAATCAGCCCCAGCATTTT. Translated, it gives CASSYSTNQNQPQHF.

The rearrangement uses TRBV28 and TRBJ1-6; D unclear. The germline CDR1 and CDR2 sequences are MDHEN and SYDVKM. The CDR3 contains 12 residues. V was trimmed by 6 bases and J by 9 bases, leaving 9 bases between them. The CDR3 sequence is CASRTFSSPLHF. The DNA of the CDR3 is TGTGCCAGCAGGACGTTTTCTTCACCCCTCCACTTT.

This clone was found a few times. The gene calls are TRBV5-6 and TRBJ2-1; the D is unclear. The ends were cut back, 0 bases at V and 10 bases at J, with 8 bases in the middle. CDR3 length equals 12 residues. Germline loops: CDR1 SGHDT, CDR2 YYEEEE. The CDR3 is CASSLASGEQFF. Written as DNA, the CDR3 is TGTGCCAGCAGCTTGGCCAGTGGGGAGCAGTTCTTC.

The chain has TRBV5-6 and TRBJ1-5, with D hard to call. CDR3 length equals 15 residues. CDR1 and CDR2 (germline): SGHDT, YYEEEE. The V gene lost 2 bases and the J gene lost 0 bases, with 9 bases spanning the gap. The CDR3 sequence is CASSFYGYSNQPQHF. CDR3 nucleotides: TGTGCCAGCAGCTTTTACGGCTATAGCAATCAGCCCCAGCATTTT.

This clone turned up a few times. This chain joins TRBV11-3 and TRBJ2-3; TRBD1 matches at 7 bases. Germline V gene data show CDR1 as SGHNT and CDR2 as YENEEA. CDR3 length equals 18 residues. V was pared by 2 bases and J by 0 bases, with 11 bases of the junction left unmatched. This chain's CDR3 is CASSLKLRGGSSTDTQYF. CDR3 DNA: TGTGCCAGCAGCTTAAAATTAAGAGGGGGCTCTAGCACAGATACGCAGTATTTT. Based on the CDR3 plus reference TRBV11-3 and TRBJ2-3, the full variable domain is EAGVVQSPRYKIIEKKQPVAFWCNPISGHNTLYWYLQNLGQGPELLIRYENEEAVDDSQLPKDRFSAERLKGVDSTLKIQPAELGDSAVYLCASSLKLRGGSSTDTQYFGPGTRLTVL.

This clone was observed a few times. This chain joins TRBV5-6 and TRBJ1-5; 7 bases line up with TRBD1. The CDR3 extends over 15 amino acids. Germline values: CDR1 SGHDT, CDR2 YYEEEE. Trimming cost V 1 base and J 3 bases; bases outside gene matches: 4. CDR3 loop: CASSLRTGSNQPQHF. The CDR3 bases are TGTGCCAGCAGCTTGAGGACAGGTTCCAATCAGCCCCAGCATTTT. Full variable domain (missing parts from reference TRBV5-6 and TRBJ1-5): DAGVTQSPTHLIKTRGQQVTLRCSPKSGHDTVSWYQQALGQGPQFIFQYYEEEERQRGNFPDRFSGHQFPNYSSELNVNALLLGDSALYLCASSLRTGSNQPQHFGDGTRLSIL.

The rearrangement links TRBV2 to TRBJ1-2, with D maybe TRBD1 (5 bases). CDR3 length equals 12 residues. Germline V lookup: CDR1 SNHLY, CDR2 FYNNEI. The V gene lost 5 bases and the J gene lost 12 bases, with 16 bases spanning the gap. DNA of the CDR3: TGTGCCAGCAGTCCCGACCTTAAACAGGACACCTTC. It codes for CASSPDLKQDTF. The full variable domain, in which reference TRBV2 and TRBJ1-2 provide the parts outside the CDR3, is EPEVTQTPSHQVTQMGQEVILRCVPISNHLYFYWYRQILGQKVEFLVSFYNNEISEKSEIFDDQFSVERPDGSNFTLKIRSTKLEDSAMYFCASSPDLKQDTFGSGTRLTVV.